A selection of T cell receptor beta chains follows, all from one sample in a study of blood T cell repertoires in COVID-19. Libraries were prepared by immunoSEQ multiplex PCR; TCRdb keeps only in-frame clonotypes and omits some of them. This repertoire shows under 300,000 clones, roughly 81% found once; its top ten account for around 4%. What was sequenced was peripheral blood. These TCRs come from a man aged 50 to 60 with acute or convalescent COVID-19. Each CDR3 is given with its conserved first and last residue. The order of the fields is D gene, V gene, J gene, clone size, CDR3 protein, CDR3 DNA. D genes are given only for firm matches. Size is omitted from some rows. Given values are once, few, many or a class for expanded clones.

D: .
V: TRBV3-1/TRBV3-2
J: TRBJ2-1
size: .
CDR3: CASSKGRGTNEQFF
DNA: TGTGCCAGCAGCAAAGGAAGGGGGACCAATGAGCAGTTCTTC

D: .
V: TRBV5-4
J: TRBJ2-2
size: .
CDR3: CASSFETGELFF
DNA: TGTGCCAGCAGCTTCGAGACCGGGGAGCTGTTTTTT

D: .
V: TRBV21-1
J: TRBJ1-1
size: once
CDR3: CASSRKWGWEGLNTEAFF
DNA: TGTGCCAGCAGCAGAAAGTGGGGGTGGGAGGGGTTGAACACTGAAGCTTTCTTT

D: .
V: TRBV12-3/TRBV12-4
J: TRBJ2-7
size: .
CDR3: CASSPDSSYEQYF
DNA: TGTGCCAGCAGTCCGGACTCATCCTACGAGCAGTACTTC

D: TRBD1
V: TRBV24-1
J: TRBJ2-4
size: .
CDR3: CATSPRGAKNIQYF
DNA: TGTGCCACCAGTCCCAGGGGGGCCAAAAACATTCAGTACTTC

D: .
V: TRBV18
J: TRBJ1-1
size: few
CDR3: CASSPPNFRDTEAFF
DNA: TGTGCCAGCTCACCACCGAATTTCAGGGACACTGAAGCTTTCTTT

D: .
V: TRBV7-3
J: TRBJ1-1
size: .
CDR3: CASSLSGAGWTEAFF
DNA: TGTGCCAGCAGCTTAAGTGGGGCAGGGTGGACTGAAGCTTTCTTT

D: .
V: TRBV7-9
J: TRBJ1-2
size: .
CDR3: CASSPSYPLYGYTF
DNA: TGTGCCAGCAGCCCTTCCTACCCATTGTATGGCTACACCTTC

D: .
V: TRBV5-1
J: TRBJ1-1
size: .
CDR3: CASSLGAGMNTEAFF
DNA: TGCGCCAGCAGCTTGGGAGCAGGAATGAACACTGAAGCTTTCTTT

D: TRBD1
V: TRBV24-1
J: TRBJ1-1
size: .
CDR3: CATSDKTGTEKAFF
DNA: TGTGCCACCAGTGATAAGACCGGGACAGAAAAAGCTTTCTTT

D: .
V: TRBV7-7
J: TRBJ2-2
size: .
CDR3: CASSQDTGRTGELFF
DNA: TGTGCTAGCAGCCAAGACACCGGCCGGACCGGGGAGCTGTTTTTT

D: TRBD1
V: TRBV27
J: TRBJ2-6
size: once
CDR3: CASSFATGLAGANVLTF
DNA: TGTGCCAGCAGTTTCGCGACAGGGCTTGCTGGGGCCAACGTCCTGACTTTC

D: TRBD2
V: TRBV20-1
J: TRBJ2-7
size: few
CDR3: CSATSGHEQYF
DNA: TGCAGTGCTACTAGCGGTCACGAGCAGTACTTC

D: TRBD2
V: TRBV6-1
J: TRBJ2-2
size: .
CDR3: CASSAEVAGVGTGELFF
DNA: TGTGCCAGCAGTGCTGAAGTAGCGGGAGTTGGCACCGGGGAGCTGTTTTTT

D: .
V: TRBV19
J: TRBJ1-1
size: few
CDR3: CASSMSMRNEAFF
DNA: TGTGCCAGTAGTATGTCTATGCGCAATGAAGCTTTCTTT

D: TRBD2
V: TRBV7-9
J: TRBJ2-3
size: .
CDR3: CASSSGVLAGPLDTQYF
DNA: TGTGCCAGCAGCTCAGGAGTACTAGCGGGACCCCTAGATACGCAGTATTTT

D: TRBD1
V: TRBV18
J: TRBJ1-2
size: .
CDR3: CASSVSSDRANYGYTF
DNA: TGTGCCAGCTCAGTCTCTTCGGACAGGGCTAACTATGGCTACACCTTC

D: TRBD2
V: TRBV6-1
J: TRBJ2-1
size: .
CDR3: CASSVLAGVSNEQFF
DNA: TGTGCCAGCAGTGTACTAGCGGGGGTGTCCAATGAGCAGTTCTTC

D: .
V: TRBV6-5
J: TRBJ1-5
size: .
CDR3: CASRWGGNQPQHF
DNA: TGTGCCAGCCGGTGGGGGGGCAATCAGCCCCAGCATTTT

D: TRBD1
V: TRBV9
J: TRBJ1-4
size: once
CDR3: CASSAPGQPFKLFF
DNA: TGTGCCAGCAGCGCACCGGGACAGCCATTTAAACTGTTTTTT

D: TRBD1
V: TRBV19
J: TRBJ1-1
size: .
CDR3: CASSTQTTGGKTEAFF
DNA: TGTGCCAGTAGTACACAGACAACAGGGGGTAAAACTGAAGCTTTCTTT

D: .
V: TRBV20-1
J: TRBJ2-7
size: .
CDR3: CSASPGTSTYEQYF
DNA: TGCAGTGCTAGTCCCGGGACATCGACCTACGAGCAGTACTTC

D: TRBD1
V: TRBV7-9
J: TRBJ1-2
size: once
CDR3: CASSSPDRGYGYTF
DNA: TGTGCCAGCAGCTCTCCGGACAGGGGCTATGGCTACACCTTC

D: .
V: TRBV9
J: TRBJ1-2
size: .
CDR3: CASSVEYGVNYGYTF
DNA: TGTGCCAGCAGCGTAGAGTACGGGGTGAACTATGGCTACACCTTC

D: TRBD2
V: TRBV19
J: TRBJ2-2
size: few
CDR3: CASSIRGLAGEWNTGELFF
DNA: TGTGCCAGTAGTATCCGGGGACTAGCGGGAGAATGGAACACCGGGGAGCTGTTTTTT

D: TRBD1
V: TRBV3-1/TRBV3-2
J: TRBJ1-4
size: .
CDR3: CASSQGWDRNNEKLFF
DNA: TGTGCCAGCAGCCAAGGTTGGGACAGGAATAATGAAAAACTGTTTTTT

D: TRBD1
V: TRBV6-5
J: TRBJ1-1
size: .
CDR3: CASRGGTGAIEAFF
DNA: TGTGCCAGCAGGGGGGGGACAGGGGCAATAGAAGCTTTCTTT

D: TRBD2
V: TRBV5-1
J: TRBJ2-2
size: .
CDR3: CASSPSGTSRTTGELFF
DNA: TGCGCCAGCAGCCCTAGCGGGACTAGCAGGACCACCGGGGAGCTGTTTTTT

D: .
V: TRBV3-1/TRBV3-2
J: TRBJ1-3
size: .
CDR3: CASSQGQGSRNTIYF
DNA: TGTGCCAGCAGCCAAGGCCAGGGGAGTAGAAACACCATATATTTT

D: .
V: TRBV7-3
J: TRBJ2-7
size: .
CDR3: CASSSAGGDSYEQYF
DNA: TGTGCCAGCAGCTCCGCCGGGGGAGACTCCTACGAGCAGTACTTC